The clone carrying this TCR beta chain was seen once. Its specificity is not known. These data belong to a study of cytomegalovirus exposure and HLA in healthy donors. Study-wide results and limits: Some V segments could not be told apart, so they were left out, TRBV6-2 and TRBV6-3 among them. Overall, approximately 150 TCR beta chains were annotated as cytomegalovirus-associated. Later on, an analysis found that several of the most significant clusters appeared to be linked to common viral pathogens, which included parvovirus B19.

Both 60 Vbeta primers and 13 Jbeta primers went into the PCR. Sequencing used immunoSEQ multiplex PCR; TCRdb keeps in-frame clones, though not all of them. The repertoire holds approximately 100,000 clones, 75% to 90% seen once, with approximately 3.6% in the top ten. CDR3 length: 15 amino acids. Germline V gene sequence: CDR1 LGHNT, CDR2 FRNRAP. The V and J ends lost 6 bases and 5 bases, in that order; junction bases with no gene match: 3. The donors gave bone marrow, and they were healthy. The clonotype was recovered from a man aged 25-45 years in good health and CMV-seronegative. Sequencing was performed on PBMCs. This chain joins TRBV12-5 and TRBJ2-1; 14 bases map to TRBD2. CDR3 amino acids: CASGRGLAGDNEQFF. The CDR3 DNA reads TGTGCTAGTGGCCGGGGACTAGCGGGGGACAATGAGCAGTTCTTC.